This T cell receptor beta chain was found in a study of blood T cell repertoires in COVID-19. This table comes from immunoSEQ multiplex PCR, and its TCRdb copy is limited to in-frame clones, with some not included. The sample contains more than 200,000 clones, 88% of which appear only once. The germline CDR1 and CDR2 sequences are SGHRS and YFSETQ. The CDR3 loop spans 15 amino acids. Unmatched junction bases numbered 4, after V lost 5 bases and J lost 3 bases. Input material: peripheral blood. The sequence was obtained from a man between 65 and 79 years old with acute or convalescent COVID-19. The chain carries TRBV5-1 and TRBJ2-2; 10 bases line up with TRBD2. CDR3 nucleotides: TGCGCCAGCAGAGGACTAGCGGAGTACACCGGGGAGCTGTTTTTT. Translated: CASRGLAEYTGELFF.